These 8 T cell receptor beta chains were sequenced from one sample in a study of T cell responses to AZD1222 COVID-19 vaccine. Here immunoSEQ multiplex PCR was the method, and the copy in TCRdb shows in-frame clones only, minus some. This repertoire shows some 170,000 clones, around 94% found once; its top ten account for 4.5% to 5.5%. Specimen: peripheral blood, collected 28 days after the second AZD1222 dose. The receptors originated from an adult who received the AZD1222 COVID-19 vaccine.

The chain combines TRBV5-1 with TRBJ2-1, with D hard to call. Germline-derived CDR1 and CDR2 are SGHRS and YFSETQ. The CDR3 length is 11 residues. The germline V and J ends were trimmed by 4 bases and 8 bases, with 7 bases remaining between them. CDR3 sequence reads: CASSTMDEQFF. The CDR3 DNA follows: TGCGCCAGCAGCACTATGGATGAGCAGTTCTTC.

CDR3 sequence: CASGVIVGTDTQYF. As DNA, the CDR3 is TGTGCCAGCGGAGTCATAGTCGGCACAGATACGCAGTATTTT. The V gene is TRBV27, the J gene TRBJ2-3; D not certain. From germline, CDR1 is MNHEY and CDR2 SMNVEV (reference sequence). V shed 8 bases and J shed 1 base, with 13 bases lying between them. The CDR3 consists of 14 residues.

The chain is built from TRBV11-1 and TRBJ2-7; 7 bases line up with TRBD1. The trim removed 1 base at V and 2 bases at J, leaving 5 bases unmatched. The CDR3 is 15 amino acids. Germline CDR1 is SGHAT and CDR2 is FQDESV (reference sequence). The CDR3 region is CASSLERDSPYEQYF. The CDR3, as DNA: TGTGCCAGCAGCTTAGAGAGGGACAGCCCCTACGAGCAGTACTTC.

This clone occurred a few times. This rearrangement joins TRBV5-1 to TRBJ1-1; TRBD1 agrees at 8 bases. This CDR3 contains 13 residues. V lost 2 bases, J lost 8 bases, and 5 bases stayed unmatched. CDR1 is SGHRS, CDR2 YFSETQ, per germline. The CDR3 protein is CASSLGQGGEAFF. In nucleotides, the CDR3 is TGCGCCAGCAGCTTAGGACAGGGAGGGGAAGCTTTCTTT.

V and J are TRBV5-1 and TRBJ2-1; 7 nucleotides align to TRBD1. Unmatched junction bases numbered 9, after V lost 7 bases and J lost 8 bases. Germline V gives CDR1 SGHRS, CDR2 YFSETQ. The CDR3 extends over 13 amino acids. The CDR3 DNA follows: TGCGCCAGCGGGGACAGCTTGAGGGATGAGCAGTTCTTC. Protein: CASGDSLRDEQFF.

This chain links TRBV4-2 with TRBJ1-2; D is uncertain. V lost 3 bases to trimming and J lost 8 bases, with 13 bases between them. This CDR3 region has 13 residues. Looked up from germline, CDR1 is LGHNA and CDR2 is YNFKEQ. As DNA, the CDR3 is TGTGCCAGCAGCCAGGGCTCGGCCCGCGGCTACACCTTC. The encoded protein is CASSQGSARGYTF.

The chain carries TRBV27 and TRBJ1-6, with D maybe TRBD1 (5 bases). The CDR3 runs to 13 residues. Trimming stripped 6 bases from V and 14 bases from J, with 17 bases between. Germline CDR1 is MNHEY and CDR2 is SMNVEV (reference sequence). The CDR3 DNA sequence: TGTGCCAGCAGAGGGAGACTGGGGACGGCCCTCCACTTT. Protein sequence: CASRGRLGTALHF.

This chain connects TRBV29-1 to TRBJ1-1; 8 bases are shared with TRBD1. CDR1 is SQVTM, CDR2 ANQGSEA, per germline. CDR3 size: 14 residues. Trimming cost V 4 bases and J 7 bases; bases outside gene matches: 11. CDR3: CSVASSGQGLEAFF. The CDR3 coding sequence is TGCAGCGTTGCATCTTCAGGACAGGGCCTTGAAGCTTTCTTT. The variable domain in full, completed from reference TRBV29-1 and TRBJ1-1, reads SAVISQKPSRDICQRGTSLTIQCQVDSQVTMMFWYRQQPGQSLTLIATANQGSEATYESGFVIDKFPISRPNLTFSTLTVSNMSPEDSSIYLCSVASSGQGLEAFFGQGTRLTVV.